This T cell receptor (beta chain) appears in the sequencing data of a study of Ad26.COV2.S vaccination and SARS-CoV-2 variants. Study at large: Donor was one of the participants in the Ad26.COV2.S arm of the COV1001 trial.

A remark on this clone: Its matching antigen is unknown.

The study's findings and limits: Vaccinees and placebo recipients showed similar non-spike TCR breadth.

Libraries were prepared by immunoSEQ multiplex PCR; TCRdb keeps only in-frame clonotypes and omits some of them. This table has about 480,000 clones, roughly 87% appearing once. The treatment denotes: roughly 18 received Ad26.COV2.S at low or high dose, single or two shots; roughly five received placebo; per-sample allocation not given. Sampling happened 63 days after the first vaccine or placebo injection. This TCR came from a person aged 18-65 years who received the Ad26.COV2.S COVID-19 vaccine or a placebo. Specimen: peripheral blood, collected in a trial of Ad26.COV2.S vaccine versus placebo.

The CDR3 nucleotides read TGTGCCACCTCTCAATGGCTGAACACCGGGGAGCTGTTTTTT. Its protein product is CATSQWLNTGELFF. V usage is TRBV19 and J usage is TRBJ2-2; D remains ambiguous. CDR1 LNHDA and CDR2 SQIVND come from the germline V gene (reference sequence). Trimming cost V 10 bases and J 1 base, with 13 bases left between them. This CDR3 is built from 14 residues.